The 30 T cell receptor beta chains in this list originate from one sample, sequenced in a study of T cells in Graves' hyperthyroidism and ophthalmopathy. Amplified TCR beta CDR3 regions came from RNA transcripts. The HTBI primer set drove a first-round RT-PCR of the TCR CDR3. TCRdb reanalysed the multiplex PCR reads using MiXCR and keeps one entry per CDR3 protein. The profile shows around 600,000 distinct CDR3 sequences, approximately 16% of them singletons. What was sequenced was blood. These receptors came from a woman in her forties with Graves' ophthalmopathy.

With regard to this clonotype: Being one base from a much bigger clone, this may be a read error. The J gene is TRBJ1-5, the V gene TRBV2; D is unclear. The length of the CDR3 is 14 residues. Per germline, CDR1 SNHLY and CDR2 FYNNEI. The CDR3 loop reads CASSEWLSNQPQQF. CDR3 nucleotide sequence: TGTGCCAGCAGTGAATGGCTTAGCAATCAGCCCCAGCAGTTT.

This clonotype was counted at least ten times. The chain is built from TRBV28 and TRBJ2-7; 9 bases map to TRBD1. The germline V gene encodes CDR1 MDHEN and CDR2 SYDVKM. V lost 6 bases, J lost 4 bases, and 4 bases stayed unmatched. This CDR3 has 13 residues. The CDR3 DNA is TGTGCCAGCAGCGGGACAGGGCCTTACGAGCAGTACTTC. Protein: CASSGTGPYEQYF.

This clonotype was observed many times. The rearrangement links TRBV20-1 to TRBJ1-1; TRBD1 matches 7 bases. Germline V gene data show CDR1 as DFQATT and CDR2 as SNEGSKA (reference sequence). V lost 2 bases and J lost 0; bases outside the gene matches: 9. The CDR3 is 16 residues long. The DNA for the CDR3 is TGCAGTGCTAGACCCCCGGGACAGATTATGAACACTGAAGCTTTCTTT. Translating gives CSARPPGQIMNTEAFF.

This clonotype appeared a few times. The chain has TRBV19 and TRBJ2-4; D gene unclear. Deletions cut 7 bases from V and 5 bases from J, with 12 bases between. Looked up from germline, CDR1 is LNHDA and CDR2 is SQIVND (reference sequence). The length of the CDR3 is 13 residues. As DNA, the CDR3 is TGTGCCAGTACTGTTGGGCCGGAAAACATTCAGTACTTC. This codes for CASTVGPENIQYF.

Details on this clonotype: A read error is possible here, since a much larger clone lies one base away. V and J are TRBV6-1 and TRBJ2-1; perhaps D is TRBD1 or TRBD2 (5 bases each). The CDR3 sequence is 16 residues long. CDR1 is MNHNS, CDR2 SASEGT, per germline. With 4 bases removed from V and 2 bases from J, the gap between germline ends came to 15 bases. The CDR3: CASSGAGASAYNEQFF. In nucleotides, the CDR3 is TGTGCCAGCAGTGGCGCCGGGGCTAGTGCCTACAATGAGCAGTTCTTC.

This chain links TRBV5-1 with TRBJ2-7; D not resolved. The germline gives CDR1 SGHRS, CDR2 YFSETQ. Deletions cut 3 bases from V and 2 bases from J, with 12 bases between. This CDR3 is built from 14 residues. CDR3 amino acids: CASSYDTITYEQYF. CDR3 nucleotide sequence: TGCGCCAGCAGCTATGACACAATCACCTACGAGCAGTACTTC.

In this sample, this clonotype turned up a few times. This sequence joins TRBV5-1 and TRBJ2-1; 8 nucleotides align to TRBD1. Germline values: CDR1 SGHRS, CDR2 YFSETQ. Unmatched junction bases numbered 9, after V lost 0 bases and J lost 10 bases. The CDR3 runs to 15 residues. CDR3 sequence: CASSLGTGNTGEQFF. CDR3 DNA sequence: TGCGCCAGCAGCTTGGGGACAGGGAATACCGGGGAGCAGTTCTTC.

Concerning this clonotype: One end of the junction does not line up with germline, which may come from a read error. The J gene is TRBJ2-7, the V gene TRBV3-1; 9 bases align to TRBD1. The CDR3 runs 14 residues. Germline V lookup: CDR1 LGHDT, CDR2 YNNKEL (reference sequence). In DNA, the CDR3 is TGTGCCAGCGGCCACGGGACAGGGCTCTACGAGCAGTACTTC. This codes for CASGHGTGLYEQYF.

Ten or more counts support this clonotype. The V gene is TRBV7-8, the J gene TRBJ1-1; the D gene is possibly TRBD1 (5 bases). V was trimmed by 2 bases and J by 4 bases, leaving 17 bases between them. CDR1 and CDR2 from the germline V gene are SGHVS and FQNEAQ. This CDR3 has 16 residues. The CDR3 here is CASSLRRGAGSTEAFF. The CDR3, as DNA: TGTGCCAGCAGCTTAAGGCGAGGGGCCGGGAGCACTGAAGCTTTCTTT.

In this sample, this clonotype turned up many times. The V call is TRBV6-1, the J call TRBJ2-3, with D unclear. Germline CDR1 reads MNHNS; CDR2 reads SASEGT. V was clipped by 2 bases and J by 6 bases, with 21 bases between them. The CDR3 has 17 residues. The CDR3 nucleotides read TGTGCCAGCAGTGAACTTCTGAGAGGACCGATAAGGGATACGCAGTATTTT. Protein sequence: CASSELLRGPIRDTQYF.

This clonotype has a count of ten or more. This chain uses TRBV5-1 with TRBJ1-6, with TRBD1 matching over 9 bases. Trimming cost V 0 bases and J 9 bases; bases outside gene matches: 1. Germline CDR1 and CDR2: SGHRS and YFSETQ. The CDR3 is 14 amino acids. The CDR3 bases are TGCGCCAGCAGCTTGGAGACAGGGGGTTCACCCCTCCACTTT. Protein: CASSLETGGSPLHF.

The table lists this clonotype with a few counts. The chain couples TRBV27 to TRBJ2-7; D gene unclear. V was clipped by 5 bases and J by 1 base, with 9 bases between them. Germline V gene sequence: CDR1 MNHEY, CDR2 SMNVEV (reference sequence). The length of the CDR3 is 13 residues. The CDR3 loop reads CASSTLSSYEQYF. The CDR3 coding sequence is TGTGCCAGCAGTACCTTATCGTCCTACGAGCAGTACTTC.

This clonotype appeared many times. The rearrangement links TRBV11-2 to TRBJ1-1; D might be TRBD1 (5 bases). From germline, CDR1 is SGHAT and CDR2 FQNNGV. This CDR3 contains 15 residues. The V end was cut by 2 bases, the J end by 1 base, with 11 bases between. Here the CDR3 reads CASSLWTSTNTEAFF. Written as DNA, the CDR3 is TGTGCCAGCAGCTTATGGACATCGACGAACACTGAAGCTTTCTTT.

This clonotype came up many times. This rearrangement joins TRBV20-1 to TRBJ1-1, with TRBD1 matching over 10 bases. The CDR3 sequence is 14 residues long. Unmatched junction bases numbered 4, after V lost 0 bases and J lost 6 bases. In germline, CDR1 is DFQATT, CDR2 SNEGSKA (reference sequence). The CDR3 loop reads CSARDGTGASEAFF. CDR3 coding DNA: TGCAGTGCTAGAGATGGGACAGGGGCGTCTGAAGCTTTCTTT.

This clonotype came up many times. The rearrangement uses TRBV3-1 and TRBJ1-1; D might be TRBD1 (5 bases). This CDR3 region has 14 residues. V gave up 3 bases and J gave up 5 bases, with 13 bases separating them. Per the germline V gene, CDR1 is LGHDT and CDR2 is YNNKEL (reference sequence). CDR3 residues: CASSQPSGETEAFF. CDR3 in DNA: TGTGCCAGCAGCCAGCCATCGGGGGAAACTGAAGCTTTCTTT.

V gene TRBV10-2 combines with J gene TRBJ2-5; 9 nucleotides match TRBD2. CDR3 length equals 16 residues. Germline trimming cut 8 bases from V and 1 base from J; bases unmatched to any gene: 11. Germline CDR1 and CDR2: WSHSY and SAAADI. The CDR3 DNA follows: TGCGCCAGCTCCCAGCGGGGGGTAGGAGTCCAAGAGACCCAGTACTTC. It yields the protein CASSQRGVGVQETQYF.

This clonotype showed up just a few times. This rearrangement joins TRBV29-1 to TRBJ2-2; 11 nucleotides match TRBD2. Germline V lookup: CDR1 SQVTM, CDR2 ANQGSEA. This CDR3 has 14 amino acids. V shed 5 bases, J shed 3 bases, and the junction held 2 bases outside the gene matches. The CDR3 spells CSVQGLADTGELFF. CDR3 DNA sequence: TGCAGCGTTCAGGGACTAGCGGACACCGGGGAGCTGTTTTTT.

This clonotype was observed many times. The chain employs TRBV20-1 and TRBJ2-4, with D tentatively TRBD2 (6 bases). This CDR3 spans 15 amino acids. Germline lookup yields CDR1 DFQATT and CDR2 SNEGSKA (reference sequence). V lost 4 bases and J lost 0, with 13 bases in between. Written as DNA, the CDR3 is TGCAGTGCTAAGGAGGGCGCCTTAGCCAAAAACATTCAGTACTTC. As protein: CSAKEGALAKNIQYF.

The table lists this clonotype with many counts. The J gene is TRBJ1-3, the V gene TRBV5-5; D gene uncertain. Germline V gene sequence: CDR1 SGHKS, CDR2 YYEKEE (reference sequence). V was trimmed by 2 bases and J by 2 bases, leaving 8 bases between them. This CDR3 has 14 amino acids. CDR3 coding DNA: TGTGCCAGCAGCTTTACGGTGACTGGAAACACCATATATTTT. Its translation: CASSFTVTGNTIYF.

The sample holds a few counts of this clonotype. The genes are TRBV7-9 and TRBJ2-3; D is unresolved. Germline V gene lookup returns CDR1 SEHNR and CDR2 FQNEAQ (reference sequence). V lost 5 bases to trimming and J lost 3 bases, with 12 bases between them. CDR3 length: 14 residues. Here the CDR3 reads CASSAGYRTDTQYF. The CDR3 DNA follows: TGTGCCAGCAGCGCCGGCTATCGTACAGATACGCAGTATTTT.

With respect to this clonotype: Germline and junction disagree at one end, which may indicate a read error. V is TRBV2 and J is TRBJ2-2; 9 bases map to TRBD1. The CDR3 runs to 16 residues. Per germline, CDR1 SNHLY and CDR2 FYNNEI. The CDR3 region has the DNA TGTGCCAGCAGCGAAGCGAGACAGGGGGAGGCCGGGGAGCTGTTTTTT. This gives the protein CASSEARQGEAGELFF.

This clonotype was seen more than once but under ten times. The chain employs TRBV12-3 or TRBV12-4 and TRBJ2-2; D is undetermined. Trimming cost V 0 bases and J 6 bases, with 5 bases left between them. The CDR3 totals 13 residues. CDR3 in DNA: TGTGCCAGCAGTTTAGCCAGGCCCGGGGAGCTGTTTTTT. Its translation: CASSLARPGELFF.

This clonotype was detected ten times or more. V and J are TRBV20-1 and TRBJ2-3, with D possibly called TRBD1 or TRBD2 (5 bases each). Germline CDR1 is DFQATT and CDR2 is SNEGSKA (reference sequence). The CDR3 runs 13 residues. Trimming stripped 5 bases from V and 4 bases from J, with 13 bases between. The CDR3 region is CSAGPGTPDTQYF. The CDR3 DNA is TGCAGTGCTGGCCCCGGGACCCCAGATACGCAGTATTTT.

This clonotype was counted at least ten times. The chain couples TRBV2 to TRBJ1-1, with a weak D call TRBD1 (6 bases). V was trimmed by 2 bases and J by 7 bases, leaving 14 bases between them. The CDR3 contains 14 residues. From germline, CDR1 is SNHLY and CDR2 FYNNEI. As DNA, the CDR3 is TGTGCCAGCAGTGAATTTTCAGGGGTTTTTGAAGCTTTCTTT. This encodes CASSEFSGVFEAFF.

This clonotype appeared once. A read error may explain this, as a much larger clone is one base away. The gene calls are TRBV12-3 or TRBV12-4 and TRBJ2-2, with D possibly matching TRBD2 (6 bases). The CDR3 contains 17 residues. The V end lost 3 bases, the J end lost 6 bases, and 20 bases lay between the germline ends. CDR3 bases: TGTGCCAGCAGTTTGGCCCAGCGGAGGGCCTTGTCCGGGGAGCTGTTTTTT. Amino acids: CASSLAQRRALSGELFF.

This clonotype was seen a few times. The gene calls are TRBV7-9 and TRBJ2-7; 7 bases match TRBD1. CDR3 length: 15 residues. With 5 bases clipped from V and 7 bases from J, the junction kept 14 bases outside the gene matches. The germline V gene encodes CDR1 SEHNR and CDR2 FQNEAQ (reference sequence). The CDR3, as DNA: TGTGCCAGCAGCACCCGGGACAGCCGTACCACGGAGCAGTACTTC. It codes for CASSTRDSRTTEQYF.

This clonotype has only a few counts. V gene TRBV19 combines with J gene TRBJ1-5, with D hard to call. Germline V gene data show CDR1 as LNHDA and CDR2 as SQIVND (reference sequence). Trimming took 3 bases from V and 3 from J, leaving 12 bases between them. The CDR3 length is 15 residues. CDR3 DNA sequence: TGTGCCAGTAGTATTATAGGGTTGGACAATCAGCCCCAGCATTTT. Translation: CASSIIGLDNQPQHF.

The table lists this clonotype with many counts. The CDR3 DNA reads as TGTGCCAGCAGTTACCAACAACTGACAGGGAGGCTCGAGCAGTACTTC. Its translation is CASSYQQLTGRLEQYF. The chain combines TRBV6-2 or TRBV6-3 with TRBJ2-7; D might be TRBD1 (7 bases). CDR3 length: 16 residues. Germline V gene data show CDR1 as MNHEY and CDR2 as SVGEGT. V was clipped by 2 bases and J by 6 bases, with 20 bases between them.

The V call is TRBV27, the J call TRBJ2-3; TRBD2 agrees at 8 bases. CDR3 length: 16 residues. The germline V gene has CDR1 MNHEY and CDR2 SMNVEV (reference sequence). V was pared by 5 bases and J by 4 bases, with 11 bases of the junction left unmatched. This CDR3 is CASSPRGGRSPDTQYF. The CDR3 DNA is TGTGCCAGCAGTCCGCGGGGCGGGAGGTCCCCAGATACGCAGTATTTT.

The chain links TRBV5-4 to TRBJ2-3, with a tentative D call TRBD2 (5 bases). V lost 7 bases and J lost 2, with 11 bases in between. This CDR3 has 13 amino acids. CDR1 and CDR2 (germline): SGHNT, YYREEE (reference sequence). This chain's CDR3 is CASQKRNTDTQYF. In nucleotides, the CDR3 is TGTGCCAGCCAAAAGCGGAACACAGATACGCAGTATTTT.